The 10 T cell receptor beta chains reported below all come from one sample, sequenced in a study of PD-1 blockade in classical Hodgkin lymphoma. There was relapse after autologous stem cell transplantation in every patient, and there was variation in brentuximab vedotin exposure. Sequencing was performed with immunoSEQ multiplex PCR; in TCRdb, only in-frame clones are kept and a portion is missing. This table holds 35,000 to 45,000 clones, about 87% found once. This specimen was peripheral blood mononuclear cells (PBMCs), taken at baseline. These receptors were taken from a human donor with classical Hodgkin lymphoma.

The rearrangement uses TRBV7-9 and TRBJ1-1; unclear D gene. This CDR3 region has 11 residues. The germline V and J ends were trimmed by 5 bases and 3 bases, with 4 bases remaining between them. CDR1 is SEHNR, CDR2 FQNEAQ, per germline (reference sequence). CDR3 in amino acids: CASSGHTEAFF. CDR3 nucleotide sequence: TGTGCCAGCAGCGGGCACACTGAAGCTTTCTTT.

The chain employs TRBV6-5 and TRBJ2-5; TRBD2 might be the D (5 bases). V was clipped by 2 bases and J by 3 bases, with 7 bases between them. The CDR3 sequence is 13 residues long. The germline gives CDR1 MNHEY, CDR2 SVGAGI. The CDR3 reads CASSYGREETQYF. The CDR3, as DNA: TGTGCCAGCAGTTACGGGAGAGAAGAGACCCAGTACTTC.

The chain couples TRBV15 to TRBJ2-1; possibly TRBD1 or TRBD2 for D (5 bases each). The length of the CDR3 is 13 residues. V was shortened by 5 bases and J by 8 bases, with 13 bases between the two germline ends. Germline CDR1 and CDR2: LNHNV and YYDKDF (reference sequence). CDR3 protein: CATSPRGVDEQFF. For the CDR3, the DNA is TGTGCCACCAGCCCCCGAGGGGTCGATGAGCAGTTCTTC.

V and J are TRBV19 and TRBJ2-3; 8 bases map to TRBD2. Germline CDR1 LNHDA, CDR2 SQIVND (reference sequence). CDR3 length equals 12 residues. V was pared by 5 bases and J by 5 bases, with 0 bases of the junction left unmatched. DNA for the CDR3: TGTGCCAGTAGTCTAGCGGGAGATACGCAGTATTTT. Protein sequence: CASSLAGDTQYF.

The DNA for the CDR3 is TGTGCCAGCAGCTTGTCCGGGTTTAACTACGAGCAGTACTTC. This gives the protein CASSLSGFNYEQYF. The chain links TRBV5-5 to TRBJ2-5; D is undetermined. The J call may be in error: the DNA end matches TRBJ2-7 better. The CDR3 has 14 residues. Looked up from germline, CDR1 is SGHKS and CDR2 is YYEKEE (reference sequence).

The chain carries TRBV30 and TRBJ1-5; a possible D gene is TRBD1 (5 bases). Per the germline V gene, CDR1 is GTSNPN and CDR2 is SVGIG (reference sequence). This CDR3 contains 14 residues. Trimming left V 3 bases short and J 2 bases short, with 11 bases between. The CDR3 loop reads CAWSGTHGNQPQHF. The CDR3 coding sequence is TGTGCCTGGAGCGGGACCCATGGCAATCAGCCCCAGCATTTT.

The rearrangement links TRBV6-6 to TRBJ2-7, with 10 bases aligning to TRBD2. Germline trimming cut 2 bases from V and 3 bases from J; bases unmatched to any gene: 4. The CDR3 has 15 amino acids. Per the germline V gene, CDR1 is MNHNY and CDR2 is SVGAGI (reference sequence). CDR3 sequence (DNA): TGTGCCAGCAGTTACCGACTAGCGGGTCGCTACGAGCAGTACTTC. Its translation is CASSYRLAGRYEQYF.

CDR3 residues: CASSFQSSTDTQYF. CDR3 DNA: TGTGCCAGCAGCTTCCAATCCAGCACAGATACGCAGTATTTT. The chain combines TRBV7-3 with TRBJ2-3; D call uncertain. Germline CDR1 is SGHTA and CDR2 is FQGTGA. The CDR3 sequence is 14 residues long. V lost 3 bases to trimming and J lost 0 bases, with 7 bases between them.

The genes are TRBV7-2 and TRBJ2-2, with D maybe TRBD1 (6 bases). V was clipped by 5 bases and J by 13 bases, with 23 bases between them. CDR1 is SGHTA and CDR2 is FQGNSA in the germline V gene. There are 15 residues in the CDR3. As DNA, the CDR3 is TGTGCCAGCAGCCGAAGGGCAGGGGACGGCGGGTCGCTGTTTTTT. Amino acids: CASSRRAGDGGSLFF.

The chain has TRBV13 and TRBJ2-7, with a weak D call TRBD1 (5 bases). V was cut by 3 bases and J by 6 bases, with 15 bases left in between. This CDR3 is built from 14 residues. Germline-derived CDR1 and CDR2 are PRHDT and FYEKMQ (reference sequence). The CDR3 DNA reads as TGTGCCAGCAGCTTGGGGCGGCCTACTGCCGAGCAGTACTTC. Translation: CASSLGRPTAEQYF.